Listed here are 26 T cell receptor beta chains from one sample, sequenced in a study of blood T cell repertoires in COVID-19. Method: immunoSEQ multiplex PCR; TCRdb's copy keeps in-frame clones and lacks some. The sample carries about 270,000 clones, less than 90% recorded once. Sample: PBMCs or T cells enriched from blood (not recorded which). These TCRs come from a woman between 45 and 65 years old who had recovered from COVID-19.

V is TRBV11-2 and J is TRBJ2-1; 11 bases are a match to TRBD2. This CDR3 has 15 amino acids. Germline V gives CDR1 SGHAT, CDR2 FQNNGV. Losses at the gene ends were 3 bases for V and 3 bases for J; bases not matched to a gene: 1. CDR3 residues: CASSFTSGGYNEQFF. Written as DNA, the CDR3 is TGTGCCAGCAGCTTCACTAGCGGGGGCTACAATGAGCAGTTCTTC.

This clone was seen once. V and J are TRBV6-2 or TRBV6-3 and TRBJ2-5; a weak D match, TRBD2 (6 bases). The CDR3 totals 15 residues. Looked up from germline, CDR1 is MNHEY and CDR2 is SVGEGT. Trimming took 7 bases from V and 4 from J, leaving 19 bases between them. The CDR3 DNA follows: TGTGCCAGCACCCCCGGAATCGGGAGCACAGAGACCCAGTACTTC. Translation: CASTPGIGSTETQYF.

J is TRBJ1-1 and V is TRBV5-1, with no clear D. In germline, CDR1 is SGHRS, CDR2 YFSETQ. The CDR3 totals 14 residues. Trimming left V 0 bases short and J 4 bases short, with 10 bases between. In nucleotides, the CDR3 is TGCGCCAGCAGCTTGGCGGAAGGCGGCACTGAAGCTTTCTTT. It translates to CASSLAEGGTEAFF.

The chain employs TRBV5-8 and TRBJ2-1; 14 nucleotides match TRBD2. Germline CDR1 SGHTS, CDR2 YDEGEE. This CDR3 region has 15 residues. J gave up 8 bases and V 4 bases, and 5 bases lay outside the gene matches. The CDR3 sequence: CASSPGLAGEDEQFF. CDR3 coding DNA: TGTGCCAGCAGCCCGGGACTAGCGGGAGAGGATGAGCAGTTCTTC.

The chain uses TRBV2 and TRBJ2-6, with 7 bases identical to TRBD2. The CDR3 has 16 amino acids. The V gene end was trimmed by 8 bases and the J gene end by 0 bases; junction bases not matched to a gene: 7. Germline CDR1 reads SNHLY; CDR2 reads FYNNEI. The CDR3 protein is CASAQGGGSGANVLTF. The DNA for the CDR3 is TGTGCCAGCGCTCAGGGCGGGGGCTCTGGGGCCAACGTCCTGACTTTC.

The V gene is TRBV11-2, the J gene TRBJ1-6; maybe TRBD1 (6 bases). Trimming left V 6 bases short and J 10 bases short, with 19 bases between. Per germline, CDR1 SGHAT and CDR2 FQNNGV. This CDR3 comprises 15 residues. Written as DNA, the CDR3 is TGTGCCAGCAGGGGGGCAGGGGCCGGTCGGTCACCCCTCCACTTT. Residues: CASRGAGAGRSPLHF.

The rearrangement joins TRBV7-3 to TRBJ1-1; no clear D. Germline V gene data show CDR1 as SGHTA and CDR2 as FQGTGA. Trimming cost V 1 base and J 2 bases, with 8 bases left between them. There are 14 residues in the CDR3. The CDR3 sequence: CASSLRAPNTEAFF. CDR3 in DNA: TGTGCCAGCAGCTTAAGAGCACCAAACACTGAAGCTTTCTTT.

The J gene is TRBJ1-2, the V gene TRBV28, with D tentatively TRBD1 (5 bases). V was cut by 3 bases and J by 2 bases, with 10 bases left in between. The V gene's germline CDR1 is MDHEN and CDR2 SYDVKM. The CDR3 loop spans 14 amino acids. CDR3 region: CASSLYRKNYGYTF. The DNA for the CDR3 is TGTGCCAGCAGTTTGTACAGGAAAAACTATGGCTACACCTTC.

Concerning this clone: The same CDR3 also results from other DNA sequences found in this sample. The chain has TRBV18 and TRBJ1-3; TRBD1 matches at 8 bases. V shed 3 bases, J shed 3 bases, and the junction held 1 base outside the gene matches. Germline-derived CDR1 and CDR2 are KGHSH and LQKENI. This CDR3 spans 14 amino acids. CDR3 in DNA: TGTGCCAGCTCACCTGGGACAGGTGGAAACACCATATATTTT. The encoded protein is CASSPGTGGNTIYF.

The chain combines TRBV7-2 with TRBJ2-5; TRBD2 matches 7 bases. Germline V gives CDR1 SGHTA, CDR2 FQGNSA. The CDR3 is 14 amino acids. The V segment lost 5 bases and the J segment 1 base; nucleotides outside the gene matches: 4. The CDR3 spells CASSPSGIQETQYF. The CDR3 DNA follows: TGTGCCAGCAGCCCGAGCGGGATCCAAGAGACCCAGTACTTC.

The chain carries TRBV2 and TRBJ2-7, with 9 positions matching TRBD2. After removal of 7 bases from V and 3 bases from J, the junction contained 4 bases not matched to a gene. The CDR3 loop spans 13 amino acids. Germline CDR1 SNHLY, CDR2 FYNNEI. The CDR3 reads CASNGLAYYEQYF. Written as DNA, the CDR3 is TGTGCCAGCAACGGACTAGCGTACTACGAGCAGTACTTC.

The chain uses TRBV27 and TRBJ2-1, with TRBD1 matching 8 bases. The CDR3 sequence is 14 residues long. The germline CDR1 and CDR2 sequences are MNHEY and SMNVEV (reference sequence). Trimming removed 5 bases from V and 10 bases from J; junction bases left unmatched: 10. The CDR3 region has the DNA TGTGCCAGCAGTCCAGACAGGGGCGGATCCGAGCAGTTCTTC. This gives the protein CASSPDRGGSEQFF.

The chain joins TRBV9 to TRBJ2-2; perhaps TRBD1 as D (5 bases). V dropped 3 bases and J dropped 2 bases, with 8 bases sitting between them. The CDR3 is 14 residues long. In germline, CDR1 is SGDLS, CDR2 YYNGEE. This CDR3 reads CASSGGANTGELFF. The CDR3 DNA follows: TGTGCCAGCAGCGGGGGCGCCAACACCGGGGAGCTGTTTTTT.

This clone appeared a few times. The chain joins TRBV9 to TRBJ1-5; D perhaps matches TRBD1 (5 bases). Germline CDR1 reads SGDLS; CDR2 reads YYNGEE. Trimming shortened V by 0 bases and J by 6 bases, and 7 bases separated the two germline ends. This CDR3 is built from 13 residues. The CDR3 nucleotides read TGTGCCAGCAGCGTAGCTCAGGGTCAGCCCCAGCATTTT. Amino acids: CASSVAQGQPQHF.

This clone has only one observation. DNA for the CDR3: TGTGCCAGCAGCTTATCTGCGGCCCGGAACACTGAAGCTTTCTTT. It codes for CASSLSAARNTEAFF. The rearrangement links TRBV11-3 to TRBJ1-1; D not resolved. The V end lost 2 bases, the J end lost 1 base, and 11 bases lay between the germline ends. The CDR3 contains 15 residues. Germline V gene lookup returns CDR1 SGHNT and CDR2 YENEEA.

The chain combines TRBV3-1 (or the pseudogene TRBV3-2) with TRBJ2-7, with D tentatively TRBD2 (5 bases). Germline CDR1 is LGHDT and CDR2 is YNNKEL (reference sequence). Trimming shortened V by 4 bases and J by 3 bases, and 10 bases separated the two germline ends. The CDR3 runs to 13 residues. In DNA, the CDR3 is TGTGCCAGCAGCCGAACTAGGAACTACGAGCAGTACTTC. Amino acid sequence: CASSRTRNYEQYF.

This sequence joins TRBV13 and TRBJ2-2, with unresolved D. Germline-derived CDR1 and CDR2 are PRHDT and FYEKMQ (reference sequence). V lost 3 bases and J lost 0, with 11 bases in between. The CDR3 contains 16 residues. DNA of the CDR3: TGTGCCAGCAGCTTCTCACAGTCACCGAACACCGGGGAGCTGTTTTTT. The encoded protein is CASSFSQSPNTGELFF.

The gene calls are TRBV9 and TRBJ1-4; maybe TRBD1 (6 bases). The CDR3 consists of 16 residues. Germline CDR1 is SGDLS and CDR2 is YYNGEE. V lost 0 bases and J 6 bases, leaving 15 bases between the germline ends. CDR3 sequence (DNA): TGTGCCAGCAGCGTAGGAGGCAGGGGAGAGTATGAAAAACTGTTTTTT. This gives the protein CASSVGGRGEYEKLFF.

The chain links TRBV27 to TRBJ2-7; 10 bases are shared with TRBD2. Trimming cost V 2 bases and J 3 bases; bases outside gene matches: 4. This CDR3 spans 15 amino acids. CDR1 is MNHEY, CDR2 SMNVEV, per germline (reference sequence). The CDR3 nucleotides are TGTGCCAGCAGTTTAGGGCTAGCGGGAGTCTACGAGCAGTACTTC. Its translation is CASSLGLAGVYEQYF.

The chain carries TRBV11-2 and TRBJ1-2; 7 bases are shared with TRBD1. Germline CDR1 is SGHAT and CDR2 is FQNNGV. V lost 4 bases and J lost 7; bases outside the gene matches: 6. CDR3 size: 13 residues. This chain's CDR3 is CASSWDRERGYTF. The DNA for the CDR3 is TGTGCCAGCAGCTGGGACAGAGAGCGTGGCTACACCTTC.

This clone came up once. This sequence joins TRBV7-2 and TRBJ2-1; 11 bases match TRBD2. There are 15 residues in the CDR3. V lost 5 bases, J lost 8 bases, and 8 bases stayed unmatched. CDR1 and CDR2 (germline): SGHTA, FQGNSA. CDR3 sequence reads: CASSLTSGSYYEQFF. DNA for the CDR3: TGTGCCAGCAGCCTTACTAGCGGGAGTTACTATGAGCAGTTCTTC.

The chain has TRBV7-2 and TRBJ1-1; no clear D. Germline V gives CDR1 SGHTA, CDR2 FQGNSA. V shed 5 bases and J shed 4 bases, with 14 bases lying between them. The CDR3 contains 14 residues. The CDR3 DNA follows: TGTGCCAGCAGCCCCCAGATAGGAGGCACTGAAGCTTTCTTT. Protein: CASSPQIGGTEAFF.

Worth noting for this clone: Within the sample, other DNA sequences also encode this same CDR3. V is TRBV9 and J is TRBJ2-5, with 8 bases identical to TRBD1. J gave up 5 bases and V 2 bases, and 8 bases lay outside the gene matches. Germline V gene data show CDR1 as SGDLS and CDR2 as YYNGEE. There are 15 residues in the CDR3. The DNA of the CDR3 is TGTGCCAGCAGCGTCCGTACAGGGGGAGGCGAGACCCAGTACTTC. It translates to CASSVRTGGGETQYF.

The chain joins TRBV24-1 to TRBJ2-7; 8 nucleotides line up with TRBD1. The CDR3 is 14 amino acids. Looked up from germline, CDR1 is KGHDR and CDR2 is SFDVKD. The J segment lost 6 bases and the V segment lost 5 bases, leaving 8 bases of the junction unmatched. CDR3 region: CATSGPGTGGEQYF. CDR3 in DNA: TGTGCCACCAGTGGCCCGGGAACAGGGGGCGAGCAGTACTTC.

This chain joins TRBV5-1 and TRBJ2-2; 7 bases match TRBD1. The CDR3 runs to 18 residues. Germline-derived CDR1 and CDR2 are SGHRS and YFSETQ. J lost 5 bases, V lost 4 bases, and 17 bases had no gene match. CDR3 loop: CASSADGVGQRPTGELFF. The CDR3 bases are TGCGCCAGCAGCGCCGATGGCGTGGGACAGCGCCCGACCGGGGAGCTGTTTTTT.

This chain uses TRBV18 with TRBJ2-4; 10 bases align to TRBD2. The CDR3 is 12 residues long. V shed 6 bases, J shed 11 bases, and the junction held 4 bases outside the gene matches. Germline V gives CDR1 KGHSH, CDR2 LQKENI. The CDR3 DNA follows: TGTGCCAGCTCGGAAGCGGGAGGGGTTCAGTACTTC. Translating it yields CASSEAGGVQYF.